One and the same sample provided the 22 T cell receptor beta chains below, sequenced in a study of blood T cell repertoires in COVID-19. The repertoire was sequenced with immunoSEQ multiplex PCR; TCRdb's copy has only in-frame clones and lacks some. This sample carries some 180,000 clones, approximately 86% of them seen once, and the ten largest clones take 4% to 6.5%. The sample taken for sequencing was PBMCs or T cells enriched from blood (not recorded which). The origin of the receptors is a woman aged 60-75 years with acute COVID-19.

This clone was seen only a few times. The rearrangement uses TRBV4-3 and TRBJ2-3; 7 bases match TRBD1. Trimming at V came to 1 base and at J to 6 bases, leaving 13 bases not matched to a gene. CDR3 length: 17 amino acids. CDR1 and CDR2 from the germline V gene are LGHNA and YSLEER. As DNA, the CDR3 is TGCGCCAGCAGCCAAGGGACCGGGACAGTCCTCAGTGATACGCAGTATTTT. Its translation is CASSQGTGTVLSDTQYF.

In this sample, this clone turned up once. The rearrangement joins TRBV28 to TRBJ1-6; no clear D. This CDR3 spans 13 amino acids. Between the trimmed V and J ends, which lost 3 bases and 9 bases, there was a span of 9 bases. Germline-derived CDR1 and CDR2 are MDHEN and SYDVKM. CDR3 loop: CASSLGSSSPLHF. For the CDR3, the DNA is TGTGCCAGCAGTTTGGGCTCCTCTTCACCCCTCCACTTT.

This clone appeared a few times. V and J are TRBV4-2 and TRBJ2-3, with 10 bases aligning to TRBD2. There are 16 residues in the CDR3. V gave up 0 bases and J gave up 2 bases; unmatched junction bases: 2. CDR1 and CDR2 (germline): LGHNA, YNFKEQ. As DNA, the CDR3 is TGTGCCAGCAGCCAAGAACTAGCGGGATACACAGATACGCAGTATTTT. Encoded protein: CASSQELAGYTDTQYF.

The gene calls are TRBV5-8 and TRBJ1-3; D is unclear. Germline CDR1 reads SGHTS; CDR2 reads YDEGEE. V lost 4 bases to trimming and J lost 4 bases, with 15 bases between them. CDR3 size: 15 residues. The CDR3 DNA sequence: TGTGCCAGCAGCGGAGGCATTGGGTCCGGAAACACCATATATTTT. It codes for CASSGGIGSGNTIYF.

The count of this clone is one. The chain has TRBV7-2 and TRBJ1-4; no clear D. Trimming took off 2 bases at V and 7 bases at J, with 11 bases between the two ends. Germline CDR1 SGHTA, CDR2 FQGNSA. The CDR3 length is 14 residues. The DNA of the CDR3 is TGTGCCAGCAGCTTAAGCAGGTCCATTGAAAAACTGTTTTTT. Its protein product is CASSLSRSIEKLFF.

The chain carries TRBV30 and TRBJ1-1, with 8 positions matching TRBD1. The ends lost 4 bases at V and 4 bases at J; junction bases unmatched: 5. Germline V gene lookup returns CDR1 GTSNPN and CDR2 SVGIG (reference sequence). This CDR3 has 13 amino acids. The CDR3 nucleotides read TGTGCCTGGACCGGACAGGGACGCACTGAAGCTTTCTTT. Protein sequence: CAWTGQGRTEAFF. Full variable domain (missing parts from reference TRBV30 and TRBJ1-1): SQTIHQWPATLVQPVGSPLSLECTVEGTSNPNLYWYRQAAGRGLQLLFYSVGIGQISSEVPQNLSASRPQDRQFILSSKKLLLSDSGFYLCAWTGQGRTEAFFGQGTRLTVV.

V and J are TRBV27 and TRBJ1-1, with 8 bases lining up with TRBD1. The CDR3 has 14 amino acids. J gave up 2 bases and V 7 bases, and 6 bases lay outside the gene matches. Germline V gene lookup returns CDR1 MNHEY and CDR2 SMNVEV (reference sequence). CDR3 amino acids: CASKPTGANTEAFF. CDR3 coding DNA: TGTGCCAGCAAACCGACAGGGGCAAACACTGAAGCTTTCTTT.

This clone showed up just once. The rearrangement uses TRBV5-8 and TRBJ2-7; D not certain. CDR1 and CDR2 from the germline V gene are SGHTS and YDEGEE. The CDR3 spans 13 residues. Deletions cut 5 bases from V and 7 bases from J, with 16 bases between. CDR3 sequence reads: CASSIPGPGEQYV. In DNA form, the CDR3 reads TGTGCCAGCAGTATCCCGGGTCCTGGGGAGCAGTACGTC.

The V and J genes are TRBV5-1 and TRBJ1-1, with 9 bases lining up with TRBD1. Germline CDR1 and CDR2: SGHRS and YFSETQ. The J segment lost 7 bases and the V segment lost 5 bases, leaving 6 bases of the junction unmatched. The CDR3 extends over 13 amino acids. CDR3 sequence: CASSWDRADEAFF. In DNA, the CDR3 is TGCGCCAGCAGTTGGGACAGGGCTGATGAAGCTTTCTTT.

This clone was seen just once. This chain uses TRBV6-2 or TRBV6-3 with TRBJ1-5; no clear D. Trimming pared 4 bases from V and 1 base from J, leaving 11 bases between. Germline V gives CDR1 MNHEY, CDR2 SVGEGT. This CDR3 is 15 amino acids long. The CDR3 DNA reads as TGTGCCAGCAGTTTAGACACCGGAAGCAATCAGCCCCAGCATTTT. Translating gives CASSLDTGSNQPQHF.

The chain uses TRBV3-1 (or the pseudogene TRBV3-2) and TRBJ2-7; no clear D. This CDR3 has 12 residues. The V end was cut by 1 base, the J end by 3 bases, with 4 bases between. Germline V gene lookup returns CDR1 LGHDT and CDR2 YNNKEL (reference sequence). The CDR3: CASSQAIYEQYF. The CDR3 DNA reads as TGTGCCAGCAGCCAAGCAATCTACGAGCAGTACTTC.

The chain combines TRBV10-1 with TRBJ1-5, with D tentatively TRBD1 (6 bases). The germline CDR1 and CDR2 sequences are WNHNN and SYGVQD (reference sequence). Trimming shortened V by 8 bases and J by 2 bases, and 10 bases separated the two germline ends. The CDR3 runs to 13 residues. The DNA of the CDR3 is TGCGCCAGCTCTAAGGGGGGCAATCAGCCCCAGCATTTT. Translation gives CASSKGGNQPQHF.

The V call is TRBV7-9, the J call TRBJ2-1; TRBD2 aligns across 7 bases. CDR3 length: 17 amino acids. After removal of 2 bases from V and 10 bases from J, the junction contained 17 bases not matched to a gene. Germline V gene data show CDR1 as SEHNR and CDR2 as FQNEAQ (reference sequence). Here the CDR3 reads CASSLRGRRESQLEQFF. CDR3 nucleotide sequence: TGTGCCAGCAGCTTAAGAGGGCGGCGGGAGTCCCAGCTCGAGCAGTTCTTC. Variable domain in full (rest from reference TRBV7-9 and TRBJ2-1): DTGVSQNPRHKITKRGQNVTFRCDPISEHNRLYWYRQTLGQGPEFLTYFQNEAQLEKSRLLSDRFSAERPKGSFSTLEIQRTEQGDSAMYLCASSLRGRRESQLEQFFGPGTRLTVL.

This clone has only a few counts. This chain uses TRBV9 with TRBJ1-5; the D is unclear. V was shortened by 8 bases and J by 0 bases, with 9 bases between the two germline ends. Germline V CDR1 and CDR2: SGDLS, YYNGEE. The CDR3 runs 13 residues. The CDR3 sequence is CASSGYSNQPQHF. CDR3 DNA sequence: TGTGCCAGTTCGGGTTATAGCAATCAGCCCCAGCATTTT.

The chain carries TRBV18 and TRBJ1-6; 11 bases are a match to TRBD1. Trimming cost V 1 base and J 8 bases; bases outside gene matches: 1. The germline V gene encodes CDR1 KGHSH and CDR2 LQKENI. This CDR3 has 15 residues. CDR3 sequence: CASSPRTGGDSPLHF. Written as DNA, the CDR3 is TGTGCCAGCTCACCACGGACAGGGGGCGATTCACCCCTCCACTTT.

CDR3 in amino acids: CASSVSPLGNTIYF. The CDR3 nucleotides are TGTGCCAGCAGCGTTAGCCCTTTAGGAAACACCATATATTTT. The chain joins TRBV9 to TRBJ1-3; no firm D call. Trimming left V 2 bases short and J 4 bases short, with 10 bases between. The CDR3 runs to 14 residues. CDR1 and CDR2 (germline): SGDLS, YYNGEE.

The gene calls are TRBV4-2 and TRBJ2-7; 10 bases are shared with TRBD1. The CDR3 is made up of 13 amino acids. Germline CDR1 and CDR2: LGHNA and YNFKEQ. The ends lost 4 bases at V and 4 bases at J; junction bases unmatched: 1. CDR3 nucleotide sequence: TGTGCCAGCAGCCGACAGGGGGCGTACGAGCAGTACTTC. Its protein product is CASSRQGAYEQYF.

The chain joins TRBV27 to TRBJ1-3, with D maybe TRBD1 (6 bases). The ends were cut back, 6 bases at V and 0 bases at J, with 12 bases in the middle. The CDR3 contains 15 residues. Germline CDR1 reads MNHEY; CDR2 reads SMNVEV (reference sequence). The CDR3 DNA sequence: TGTGCCAGCAGACCGGGACACCTCTCTGGAAACACCATATATTTT. Its translation is CASRPGHLSGNTIYF.

This chain links TRBV19 with TRBJ1-5; TRBD1 matches 7 bases. Trimming cost V 5 bases and J 6 bases; bases outside gene matches: 4. The CDR3 spans 13 residues. Per germline, CDR1 LNHDA and CDR2 SQIVND (reference sequence). CDR3 residues: CASSGQDGQPQHF. CDR3 nucleotides: TGTGCCAGTAGTGGACAGGACGGTCAGCCCCAGCATTTT.

The chain combines TRBV19 with TRBJ1-2, with 10 bases aligning to TRBD1. After removal of 5 bases from V and 3 bases from J, the junction contained 6 bases not matched to a gene. Germline CDR1 reads LNHDA; CDR2 reads SQIVND (reference sequence). The CDR3 spans 15 residues. The DNA for the CDR3 is TGTGCCAGTAGTGTGGGACAGGGGTACGACTATGGCTACACCTTC. Its translation is CASSVGQGYDYGYTF.

The genes are TRBV4-3 and TRBJ1-3, with D perhaps matching TRBD1 (6 bases). CDR1 LGHNA and CDR2 YSLEER come from the germline V gene. The CDR3 is made up of 17 amino acids. V lost 0 bases and J lost 2, with 14 bases in between. The CDR3 nucleotides are TGCGCCAGCAGCCAAGATGCCGGACAGTGGGCTGGAAACACCATATATTTT. As protein: CASSQDAGQWAGNTIYF.

The gene calls are TRBV15 and TRBJ1-1; 7 positions match TRBD1. Germline assignment: CDR1 LNHNV and CDR2 YYDKDF (reference sequence). The CDR3 is 14 residues long. The J segment lost 4 bases and the V segment lost 3 bases, leaving 5 bases of the junction unmatched. The CDR3 DNA reads as TGTGCCACCAGCAGTCCCGCAGGGGGCACTGAAGCTTTCTTT. Protein sequence: CATSSPAGGTEAFF.